What follows are 27 T cell receptor beta chains derived from one specimen sequenced in a study of cytomegalovirus exposure and HLA in healthy donors. Generated by immunoSEQ multiplex PCR, the TCRdb table keeps only in-frame clones and is missing some. Here the sample spans about 63,000 clones, around 89% being singletons. The sequenced sample consisted of PBMCs. The receptors were sampled from a woman aged 18-29 years in good health and CMV-seronegative.

The CDR3 protein is CASSYSEGYEPQHF. The CDR3 nucleotides are TGTGCCAGCAGTTACTCGGAGGGGTATGAGCCCCAGCATTTT. V gene TRBV6-5 combines with J gene TRBJ1-5; tentatively, D is TRBD1 (5 bases). With 0 bases removed from V and 8 bases from J, the gap between germline ends came to 11 bases. The CDR3 has 14 residues. The germline V gene encodes CDR1 MNHEY and CDR2 SVGAGI.

The genes are TRBV12-2 and TRBJ2-3; the listed D gene, TRBD2, was not tested against the DNA. TRBV12-2 constitutes a pseudogene. CDR3 length: 21 residues. The chain's CDR3 is CASRLAGLAGAPRGPTDTQYF. Here the CDR3 DNA reads TGTGCAAGTCGCTTAGCTGGACTAGCGGGGGCTCCTAGGGGACCCACAGATACGCAGTATTTT.

As DNA, the CDR3 is TGTGCCAGCAGGCCTAGGGGGAGCACTGAAGCTTTCTTT. As protein: CASRPRGSTEAFF. The chain recombines TRBV28 with TRBJ1-1; a possible D gene is TRBD1 (6 bases). The CDR3 spans 13 residues. Germline V gives CDR1 MDHEN, CDR2 SYDVKM. Trimming left V 6 bases short and J 4 bases short, with 12 bases between. The full variable domain, its missing parts supplied by reference TRBV28 and TRBJ1-1, is DVKVTQSSRYLVKRTGEKVFLECVQDMDHENMFWYRQDPGLGLRLIYFSYDVKMKEKGDIPEGYSVSREKKERFSLILESASTNQTSMYLCASRPRGSTEAFFGQGTRLTVV.

The chain has TRBV6-5 and TRBJ1-2; D gene uncertain. The germline V gene encodes CDR1 MNHEY and CDR2 SVGAGI. V lost 3 bases and J 2 bases, leaving 10 bases between the germline ends. CDR3 size: 14 residues. The CDR3 bases are TGTGCCAGCAGTTATAAGACACCGAACTATGGCTACACCTTC. Residues: CASSYKTPNYGYTF.

J is TRBJ2-5 and V is TRBV10-2, with a possible D match to TRBD2 (6 bases). The V end was cut by 8 bases, the J end by 3 bases, with 16 bases between. Looked up from germline, CDR1 is WSHSY and CDR2 is SAAADI. The CDR3 sequence is 14 residues long. CDR3 amino acids: CASRRGYWEETQYF. As DNA, the CDR3 is TGCGCCAGCCGTCGGGGGTACTGGGAAGAGACCCAGTACTTC.

V usage is TRBV7-8 and J usage is TRBJ2-3; unclear D gene. With 3 bases removed from V and 4 bases from J, the gap between germline ends came to 11 bases. This CDR3 comprises 14 residues. CDR1 is SGHVS, CDR2 FQNEAQ, per germline. The CDR3 DNA reads TGTGCCAGCAGCTTGTTTTCCACATCAGATACGCAGTATTTT. Protein: CASSLFSTSDTQYF.

The V gene is TRBV28, the J gene TRBJ2-1; TRBD1 matches 10 bases. The ends lost 6 bases at V and 8 bases at J; junction bases unmatched: 10. Germline CDR1 MDHEN, CDR2 SYDVKM. CDR3 length: 15 residues. The CDR3 spells CASSPGQGIVHEQFF. The CDR3 DNA is TGTGCCAGCAGCCCGGGACAGGGGATAGTCCATGAGCAGTTCTTC.

The chain combines TRBV5-1 with TRBJ1-2; 9 nucleotides match TRBD1. V gave up 4 bases and J gave up 5 bases; unmatched junction bases: 9. Germline loops: CDR1 SGHRS, CDR2 YFSETQ. The CDR3 contains 15 residues. CDR3 protein: CASSGGTGQGYGYTF. The CDR3 nucleotides are TGCGCCAGCAGCGGGGGGACAGGGCAGGGGTATGGCTACACCTTC.

The V call is TRBV19, the J call TRBJ2-6; the D is unclear. The CDR3 is made up of 20 amino acids. Trimming stripped 4 bases from V and 0 bases from J, with 22 bases between. CDR1 LNHDA and CDR2 SQIVND come from the germline V gene (reference sequence). CDR3 nucleotides: TGTGCCAGTAGTAGGCTTCATGGGCAGGCCAATCCCTCTGGGGCCAACGTCCTGACTTTC. Its protein product is CASSRLHGQANPSGANVLTF.

The rearrangement joins TRBV7-6 to TRBJ2-2; tentative D call: TRBD1 (6 bases). V dropped 5 bases and J dropped 6 bases, with 10 bases sitting between them. Germline CDR1 SGHVS, CDR2 FNYEAQ. The CDR3 covers 13 residues. The CDR3 protein is CASSRQDPGELFF. In nucleotides, the CDR3 is TGTGCCAGCAGCCGACAGGATCCCGGGGAGCTGTTTTTT.

The chain employs TRBV6-5 and TRBJ2-1, with 10 nucleotides matching TRBD2. Per the germline V gene, CDR1 is MNHEY and CDR2 is SVGAGI. Trimming at V came to 4 bases and at J to 5 bases, leaving 8 bases not matched to a gene. The CDR3 covers 16 residues. CDR3 residues: CASSSLAGAGDNEQFF. The CDR3 region has the DNA TGTGCCAGCAGTTCGCTAGCGGGAGCCGGAGACAATGAGCAGTTCTTC.

This clone was seen more than once but under ten times. J is TRBJ1-5 and V is TRBV19; the match to TRBD1 covers 9 bases. The CDR3 runs to 14 residues. J was trimmed by 6 bases and V by 10 bases; bases with no gene match: 10. CDR1 and CDR2 from the germline V gene are LNHDA and SQIVND (reference sequence). The CDR3 here is CATAGTGGRQPQHF. In nucleotides, the CDR3 is TGTGCCACCGCGGGAACAGGGGGCCGTCAGCCCCAGCATTTT.

The chain carries TRBV4-1 and TRBJ2-1, with 7 nucleotides matching TRBD2. The germline gives CDR1 MGHRA, CDR2 YSYEKL. V shed 0 bases, J shed 1 base, and the junction held 12 bases outside the gene matches. The CDR3 has 19 residues. This CDR3 is CASSQEEVVWEGSYNEQFF. The CDR3 DNA sequence: TGCGCCAGCAGCCAAGAAGAGGTGGTTTGGGAGGGGTCCTACAATGAGCAGTTCTTC.

CDR3 DNA sequence: TGCGCCAGCAGCTTGGGGCTAGGTTTAGGCGAGCAGTACTTC. This translates into CASSLGLGLGEQYF. This chain joins TRBV5-1 and TRBJ2-7, with no clear D. CDR3 length equals 14 residues. V gave up 0 bases and J gave up 6 bases, with 13 bases separating them. Per the germline V gene, CDR1 is SGHRS and CDR2 is YFSETQ.

The V call is TRBV7-2, the J call TRBJ2-7, with TRBD2 matching over 12 bases. CDR3 length equals 15 residues. Trimming at V came to 3 bases and at J to 5 bases, leaving 5 bases not matched to a gene. Germline CDR1 is SGHTA and CDR2 is FQGNSA. The CDR3, as DNA: TGTGCCAGCAGCTTGACTAGCGGGAGTCTTGACGAGCAGTACTTC. It is translated as CASSLTSGSLDEQYF.

The rearrangement uses TRBV7-2 and TRBJ1-3; D possibly corresponds to TRBD1 (5 bases). Germline V gives CDR1 SGHTA, CDR2 FQGNSA. This CDR3 has 15 amino acids. V was cut by 0 bases and J by 3 bases, with 9 bases left in between. The CDR3 region has the DNA TGTGCCAGCAGCTTAGCTGGGACTAATGGAAACACCATATATTTT. Translated, it gives CASSLAGTNGNTIYF.

This chain uses TRBV4-2 with TRBJ2-1, with TRBD2 matching 9 bases. Trimming removed 1 base from V and 7 bases from J; junction bases left unmatched: 8. CDR1 is LGHNA, CDR2 YNFKEQ, per germline. The CDR3 spans 16 residues. CDR3 sequence (DNA): TGTGCCAGCAGCCAAGGTCCCAGCGGGGGGTGGAATGAGCAGTTCTTC. It translates to CASSQGPSGGWNEQFF.

The chain joins TRBV5-1 to TRBJ2-5; 8 nucleotides agree with TRBD2. The CDR3 is 16 residues long. J was trimmed by 2 bases and V by 0 bases; bases with no gene match: 6. Germline loops: CDR1 SGHRS, CDR2 YFSETQ. The CDR3 nucleotides read TGCGCCAGCAGCTTGGGGGCTAGCGGGCAGCAAGAGACCCAGTACTTC. Amino acid sequence: CASSLGASGQQETQYF.

The J gene is TRBJ2-1, the V gene TRBV5-1, with 10 bases lining up with TRBD2. Germline loops: CDR1 SGHRS, CDR2 YFSETQ. The CDR3 has 16 amino acids. V gave up 4 bases and J gave up 5 bases; unmatched junction bases: 9. The DNA of the CDR3 is TGCGCCAGCAGCGGTTCAGCTAGCGGGAGCCACAATGAGCAGTTCTTC. Translated: CASSGSASGSHNEQFF.

The V call is TRBV4-1, the J call TRBJ2-7, with 7 bases identical to TRBD1. This CDR3 is 15 amino acids long. V dropped 4 bases and J dropped 0; count of bases not matched to a gene: 6. The germline CDR1 and CDR2 sequences are MGHRA and YSYEKL. CDR3 region: CASSLRGGLSYEQYF. CDR3 nucleotide sequence: TGCGCCAGCAGCCTCAGAGGGGGCCTCTCCTACGAGCAGTACTTC.

The V call is TRBV4-1, the J call TRBJ2-5; D may be TRBD1 (6 bases). V shed 0 bases and J shed 2 bases, with 16 bases lying between them. There are 17 residues in the CDR3. Germline V lookup: CDR1 MGHRA, CDR2 YSYEKL. This CDR3 is CASSQEYPPGDQETQYF. The DNA for the CDR3 is TGCGCCAGCAGCCAAGAGTATCCCCCAGGGGATCAAGAGACCCAGTACTTC.

The chain recombines TRBV7-9 with TRBJ2-4; perhaps TRBD2 as D (7 bases). V lost 3 bases and J 2 bases, leaving 14 bases between the germline ends. The germline gives CDR1 SEHNR, CDR2 FQNEAQ (reference sequence). The CDR3 contains 16 residues. CDR3 sequence (DNA): TGTGCCAGCAGCTTTCCCGGGGGGCGATCCAAAAACATTCAGTACTTC. Residues: CASSFPGGRSKNIQYF.

The genes are TRBV30 and TRBJ1-1, with D unclear. The CDR3 consists of 15 residues. CDR1 is GTSNPN, CDR2 SVGIG, per germline (reference sequence). The V end was cut by 0 bases, the J end by 2 bases, with 13 bases between. The CDR3 reads CAWSVYSPGNTEAFF. CDR3 sequence (DNA): TGTGCCTGGAGTGTCTACAGTCCAGGCAACACTGAAGCTTTCTTT.

This rearrangement joins TRBV28 to TRBJ2-7; 8 bases map to TRBD1. Trimming took 6 bases from V and 3 from J; bases not matched to a gene: 7. The CDR3 runs 14 residues. The V gene's germline CDR1 is MDHEN and CDR2 SYDVKM. In DNA, the CDR3 is TGTGCCAGCAGCCTGACAGGGGCGAACTACGAGCAGTACTTC. As protein: CASSLTGANYEQYF.

The chain links TRBV4-1 to TRBJ2-1; 11 nucleotides align to TRBD2. The CDR3 length is 18 residues. V trimming: 3 bases; J trimming: 0 bases; junction bases outside the gene matches: 7. Germline lookup yields CDR1 MGHRA and CDR2 YSYEKL. The CDR3 protein is CASSQGGLAESSYNEQFF. The CDR3 DNA reads TGCGCCAGCAGCCAGGGGGGACTAGCGGAGAGCTCCTACAATGAGCAGTTCTTC.

The rearrangement uses TRBV5-4 and TRBJ2-7; 9 nucleotides match TRBD1. The germline V gene encodes CDR1 SGHNT and CDR2 YYREEE (reference sequence). After removal of 5 bases from V and 3 bases from J, the junction contained 9 bases not matched to a gene. The CDR3 covers 15 residues. The CDR3, as DNA: TGTGCCAGCAGGGCCGGGACAGGGTCCGTCTACGAGCAGTACTTC. Amino acid sequence: CASRAGTGSVYEQYF.

The V call is TRBV11-2, the J call TRBJ2-3; D possibly corresponds to TRBD1 (8 bases). V gave up 1 base and J gave up 3 bases, with 20 bases separating them. There are 18 residues in the CDR3. CDR1 and CDR2 from the germline V gene are SGHAT and FQNNGV. In DNA, the CDR3 is TGTGCCAGCAGCTTAGTAGGGGCCAGGGGGCGGGGGACAGATACGCAGTATTTT. Its protein product is CASSLVGARGRGTDTQYF.